This T cell receptor beta chain was documented in a study of cytomegalovirus exposure and HLA in healthy donors. Findings and caveats of the study: The tendency of first-cohort TCR clusters to co-occur in the roughly 120 validation repertoires was the finding of a later analysis. In vitro assays verified that three CMV-associated chains recognized CMV antigens specifically. Researchers catalogued roughly 170 TCR beta chains as cytomegalovirus-associated.

In regard to this clone: Its antigen is as yet unknown.

Sequencing used immunoSEQ multiplex PCR; TCRdb keeps in-frame clones, though not all of them. The sample has approximately 60,000 clones; around 95% are singletons. The germline V gene has CDR1 SEHNR and CDR2 FQNEAQ (reference sequence). The CDR3 consists of 18 residues. V lost 5 bases, J lost 3 bases, and 19 bases stayed unmatched. The source of this sequence is a woman in her late teens or twenties in good health and CMV-seropositive. The J gene is TRBJ2-7, the V gene TRBV7-9; 7 nucleotides line up with TRBD1. Material: PBMCs. The CDR3, as DNA: TGTGCCAGCAGCGGGACAGTTTCAGCCCATAACAGCAACTACGAGCAGTACTTC. Translation gives CASSGTVSAHNSNYEQYF.